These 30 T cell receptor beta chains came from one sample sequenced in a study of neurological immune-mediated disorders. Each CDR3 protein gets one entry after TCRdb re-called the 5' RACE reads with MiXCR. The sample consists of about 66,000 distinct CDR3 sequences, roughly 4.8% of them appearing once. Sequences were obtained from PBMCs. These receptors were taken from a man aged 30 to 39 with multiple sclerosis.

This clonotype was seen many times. The CDR3 sequence: CASSLVPWEQYF. Here the CDR3 DNA reads TGTGCCAGCAGTTTAGTTCCCTGGGAGCAGTACTTC. This chain connects TRBV12-3 or TRBV12-4 to TRBJ2-7; the D is unclear. Trimming took 1 base from V and 7 from J, leaving 8 bases between them. The CDR3 is 12 residues long.

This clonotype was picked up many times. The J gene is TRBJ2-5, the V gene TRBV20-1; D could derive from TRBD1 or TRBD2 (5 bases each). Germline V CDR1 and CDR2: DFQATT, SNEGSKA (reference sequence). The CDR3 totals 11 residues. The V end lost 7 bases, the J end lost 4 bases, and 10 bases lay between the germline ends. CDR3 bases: TGCAGTGGGGGACGGACAGAGACCCAGTACTTC. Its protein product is CSGGRTETQYF.

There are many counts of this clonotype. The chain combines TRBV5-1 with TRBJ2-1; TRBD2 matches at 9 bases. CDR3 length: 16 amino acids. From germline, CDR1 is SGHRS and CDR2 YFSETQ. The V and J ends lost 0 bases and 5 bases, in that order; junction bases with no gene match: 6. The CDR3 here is CASSLEASGVNNEQFF. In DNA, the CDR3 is TGCGCCAGCAGCTTGGAGGCTAGCGGGGTAAACAATGAGCAGTTCTTC.

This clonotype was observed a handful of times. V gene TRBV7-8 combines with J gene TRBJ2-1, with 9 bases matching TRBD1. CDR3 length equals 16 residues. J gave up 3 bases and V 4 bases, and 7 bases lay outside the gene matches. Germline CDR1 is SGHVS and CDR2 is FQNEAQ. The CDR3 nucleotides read TGTGCCAGCAGCTCAGGGAACAGGGGGCTCTACAATGAGCAGTTCTTC. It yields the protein CASSSGNRGLYNEQFF.

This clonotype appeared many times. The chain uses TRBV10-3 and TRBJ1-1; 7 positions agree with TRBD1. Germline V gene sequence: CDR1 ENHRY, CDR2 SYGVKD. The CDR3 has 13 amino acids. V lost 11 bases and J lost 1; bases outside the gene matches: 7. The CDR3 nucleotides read TGTGCCTCCACGGGACAGACGAACACTGAAGCTTTCTTT. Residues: CASTGQTNTEAFF.

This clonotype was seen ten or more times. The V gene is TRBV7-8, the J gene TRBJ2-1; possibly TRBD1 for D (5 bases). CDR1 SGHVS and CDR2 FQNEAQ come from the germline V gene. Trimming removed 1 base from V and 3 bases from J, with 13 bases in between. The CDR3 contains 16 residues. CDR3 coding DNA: TGTGCCAGCAGCTTAGGCTCAGGGCGATTCTACAATGAGCAGTTCTTC. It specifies CASSLGSGRFYNEQFF.

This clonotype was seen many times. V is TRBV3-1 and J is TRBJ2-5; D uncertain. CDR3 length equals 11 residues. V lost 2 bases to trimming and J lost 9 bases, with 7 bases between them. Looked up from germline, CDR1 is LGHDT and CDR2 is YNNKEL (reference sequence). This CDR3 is CASSQWEAQYF. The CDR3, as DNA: TGTGCCAGCAGCCAATGGGAAGCCCAGTACTTC.

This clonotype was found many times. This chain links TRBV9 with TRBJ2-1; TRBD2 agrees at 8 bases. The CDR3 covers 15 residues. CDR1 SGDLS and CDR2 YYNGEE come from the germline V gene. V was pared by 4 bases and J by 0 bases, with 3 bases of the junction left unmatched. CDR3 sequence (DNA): TGTGCCAGCAGCCTTAGCGGGGACTCCTACAATGAGCAGTTCTTC. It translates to CASSLSGDSYNEQFF.

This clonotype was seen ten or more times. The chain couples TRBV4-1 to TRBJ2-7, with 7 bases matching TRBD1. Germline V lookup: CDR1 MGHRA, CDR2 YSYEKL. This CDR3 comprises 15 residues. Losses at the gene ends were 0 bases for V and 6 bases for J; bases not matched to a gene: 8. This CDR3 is CASSQDQGGAGEQYF. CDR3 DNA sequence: TGCGCCAGCAGCCAAGATCAAGGGGGCGCGGGCGAGCAGTACTTC.

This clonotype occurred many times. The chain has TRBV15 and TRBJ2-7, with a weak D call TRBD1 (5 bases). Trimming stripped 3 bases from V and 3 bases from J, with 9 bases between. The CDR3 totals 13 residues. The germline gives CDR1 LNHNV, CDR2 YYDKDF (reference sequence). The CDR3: CATSRQGSYEQYV. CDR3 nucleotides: TGTGCCACCAGCAGGCAGGGAAGCTACGAGCAGTACGTC.

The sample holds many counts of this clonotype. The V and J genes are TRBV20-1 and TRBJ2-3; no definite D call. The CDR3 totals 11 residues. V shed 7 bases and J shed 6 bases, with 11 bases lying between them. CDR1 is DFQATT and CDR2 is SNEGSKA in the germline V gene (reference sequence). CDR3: CSVLPTDTQYF. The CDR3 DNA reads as TGCAGTGTACTGCCGACGGATACGCAGTATTTT.

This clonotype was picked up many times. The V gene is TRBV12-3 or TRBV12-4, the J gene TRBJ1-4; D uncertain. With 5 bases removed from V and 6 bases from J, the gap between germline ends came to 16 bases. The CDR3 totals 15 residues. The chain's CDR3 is CASSPGGVGYEKLFF. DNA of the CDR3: TGTGCCAGCAGTCCCGGTGGGGTTGGCTATGAAAAACTGTTTTTT.

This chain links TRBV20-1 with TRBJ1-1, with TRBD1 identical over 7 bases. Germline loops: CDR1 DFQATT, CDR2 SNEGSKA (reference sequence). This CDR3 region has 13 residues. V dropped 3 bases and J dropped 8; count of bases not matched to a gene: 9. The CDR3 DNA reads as TGCAGTGCTAGGCGCAGGGGGGCGAGGGAAGCTTTCTTT. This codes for CSARRRGAREAFF.

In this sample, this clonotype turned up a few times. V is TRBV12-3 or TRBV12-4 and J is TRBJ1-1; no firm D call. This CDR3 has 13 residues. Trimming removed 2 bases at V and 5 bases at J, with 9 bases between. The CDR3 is CASSLYKGTEAFF. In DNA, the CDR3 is TGTGCCAGCAGTTTATATAAGGGTACTGAAGCTTTCTTT.

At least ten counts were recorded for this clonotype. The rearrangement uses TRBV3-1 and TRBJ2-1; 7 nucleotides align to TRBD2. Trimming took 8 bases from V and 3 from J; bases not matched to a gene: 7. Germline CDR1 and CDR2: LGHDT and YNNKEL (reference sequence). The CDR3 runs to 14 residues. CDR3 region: CASGGWGGYNEQFF. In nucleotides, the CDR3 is TGTGCCAGCGGCGGCTGGGGGGGCTACAATGAGCAGTTCTTC.

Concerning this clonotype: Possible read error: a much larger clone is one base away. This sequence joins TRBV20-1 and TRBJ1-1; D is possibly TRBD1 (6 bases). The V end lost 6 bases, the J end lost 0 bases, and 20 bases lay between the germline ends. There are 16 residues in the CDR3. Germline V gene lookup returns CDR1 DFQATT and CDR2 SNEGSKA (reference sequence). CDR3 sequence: CSATTPGQIMNTEAFF. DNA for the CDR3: TGCAGTGCGACGACTCCGGGACAAATTATGAACACTGAAGCTTTCTTT.

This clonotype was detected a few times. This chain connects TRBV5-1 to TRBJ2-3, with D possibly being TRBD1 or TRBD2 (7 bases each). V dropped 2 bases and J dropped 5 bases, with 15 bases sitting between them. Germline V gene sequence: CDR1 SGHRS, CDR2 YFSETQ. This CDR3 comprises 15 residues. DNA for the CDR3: TGCGCCAGCAGCTTATCCGACAGGGAGGGAGATACGCAGTATTTT. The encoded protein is CASSLSDREGDTQYF.

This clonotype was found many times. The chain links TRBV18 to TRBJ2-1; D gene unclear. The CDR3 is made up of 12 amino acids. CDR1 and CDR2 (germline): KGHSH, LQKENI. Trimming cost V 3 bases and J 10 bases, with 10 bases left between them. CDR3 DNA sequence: TGTGCCAGCTCACCCAGGTCAGCAGAGCAGTTCTTC. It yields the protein CASSPRSAEQFF.

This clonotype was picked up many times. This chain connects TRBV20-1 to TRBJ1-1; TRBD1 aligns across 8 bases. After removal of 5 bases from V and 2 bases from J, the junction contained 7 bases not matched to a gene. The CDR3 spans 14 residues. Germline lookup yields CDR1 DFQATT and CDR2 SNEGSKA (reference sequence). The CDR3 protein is CSARRAGGNTEAFF. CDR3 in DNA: TGCAGTGCTCGTCGCGCAGGGGGCAACACTGAAGCTTTCTTT.

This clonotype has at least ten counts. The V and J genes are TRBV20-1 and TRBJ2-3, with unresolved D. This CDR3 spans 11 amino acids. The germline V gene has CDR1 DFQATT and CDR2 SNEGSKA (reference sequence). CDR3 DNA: TGCAGGCCCTACAGCACAGATACGCAGTATTTT. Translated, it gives CRPYSTDTQYF.

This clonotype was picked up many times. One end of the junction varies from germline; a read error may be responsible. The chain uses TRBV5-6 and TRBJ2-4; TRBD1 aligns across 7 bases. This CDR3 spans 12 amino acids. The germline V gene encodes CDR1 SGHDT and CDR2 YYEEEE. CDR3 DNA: TGTGCCAGCAGCTTCTCGACAGGGAGAAGGGACTTC. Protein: CASSFSTGRRDF.

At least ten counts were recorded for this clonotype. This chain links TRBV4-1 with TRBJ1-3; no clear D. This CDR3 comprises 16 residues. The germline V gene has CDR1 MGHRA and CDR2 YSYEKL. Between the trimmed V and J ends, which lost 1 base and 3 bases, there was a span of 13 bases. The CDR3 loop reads CASSQVWGFDGNTIYF. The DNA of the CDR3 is TGCGCCAGCAGCCAAGTCTGGGGATTTGATGGAAACACCATATATTTT.

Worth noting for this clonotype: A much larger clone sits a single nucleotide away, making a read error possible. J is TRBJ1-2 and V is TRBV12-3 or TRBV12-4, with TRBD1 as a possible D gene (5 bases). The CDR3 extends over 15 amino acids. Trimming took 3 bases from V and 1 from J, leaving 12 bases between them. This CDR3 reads CASSLDGTLNYGYTF. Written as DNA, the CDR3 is TGTGCCAGCAGTTTGGATGGGACCCTTAACTATGGCTACACCTTC.

CDR3 sequence: CASSLDPAEQYF. Written as DNA, the CDR3 is TGCGCCAGCAGCTTGGACCCAGCGGAGCAGTACTTC. This chain links TRBV5-1 with TRBJ2-7; D is uncertain. Trimming cost V 0 bases and J 7 bases, with 8 bases left between them. In germline, CDR1 is SGHRS, CDR2 YFSETQ. CDR3 length: 12 amino acids.

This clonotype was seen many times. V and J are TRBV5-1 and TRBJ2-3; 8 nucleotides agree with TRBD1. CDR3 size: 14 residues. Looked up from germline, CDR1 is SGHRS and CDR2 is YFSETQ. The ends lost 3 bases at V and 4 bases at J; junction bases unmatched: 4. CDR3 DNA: TGCGCCAGCAGCTATCAGGGGGCCCCAGATACGCAGTATTTT. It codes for CASSYQGAPDTQYF.

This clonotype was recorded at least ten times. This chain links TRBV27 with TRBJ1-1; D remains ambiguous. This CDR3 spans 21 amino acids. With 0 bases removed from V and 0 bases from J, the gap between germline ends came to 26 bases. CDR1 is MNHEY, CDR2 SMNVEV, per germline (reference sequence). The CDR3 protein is CASSLSRPGLRSIHMNTEAFF. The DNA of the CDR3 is TGTGCCAGCAGTTTATCGCGCCCCGGTTTGAGGTCGATACACATGAACACTGAAGCTTTCTTT.

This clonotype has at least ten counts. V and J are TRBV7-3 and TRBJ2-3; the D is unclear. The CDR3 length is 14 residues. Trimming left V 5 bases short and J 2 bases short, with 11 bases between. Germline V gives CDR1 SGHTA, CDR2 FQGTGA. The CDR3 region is CASSRSRNTDTQYF. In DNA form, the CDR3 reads TGTGCCAGCAGCCGTTCAAGGAACACAGATACGCAGTATTTT.

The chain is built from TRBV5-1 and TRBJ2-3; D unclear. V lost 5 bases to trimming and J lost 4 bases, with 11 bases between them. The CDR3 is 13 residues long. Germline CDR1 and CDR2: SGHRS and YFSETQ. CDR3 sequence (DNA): TGCGCCAGCAGGGTGGTGGTCCCAGATACGCAGTATTTT. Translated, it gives CASRVVVPDTQYF.

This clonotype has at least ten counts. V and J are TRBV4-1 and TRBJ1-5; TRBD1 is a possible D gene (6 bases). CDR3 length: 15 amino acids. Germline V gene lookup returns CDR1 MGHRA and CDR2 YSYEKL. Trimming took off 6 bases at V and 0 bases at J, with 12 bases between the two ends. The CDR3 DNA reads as TGCGCCAGCAGTCCACACAGGGATAGCAATCAGCCCCAGCATTTT. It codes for CASSPHRDSNQPQHF.

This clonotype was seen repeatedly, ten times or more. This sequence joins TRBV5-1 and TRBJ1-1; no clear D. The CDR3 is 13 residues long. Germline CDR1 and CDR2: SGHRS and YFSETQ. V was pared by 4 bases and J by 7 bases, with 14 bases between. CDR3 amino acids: CASSPGPENEAFF. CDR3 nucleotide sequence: TGCGCCAGCAGCCCTGGCCCGGAGAATGAAGCTTTCTTT.